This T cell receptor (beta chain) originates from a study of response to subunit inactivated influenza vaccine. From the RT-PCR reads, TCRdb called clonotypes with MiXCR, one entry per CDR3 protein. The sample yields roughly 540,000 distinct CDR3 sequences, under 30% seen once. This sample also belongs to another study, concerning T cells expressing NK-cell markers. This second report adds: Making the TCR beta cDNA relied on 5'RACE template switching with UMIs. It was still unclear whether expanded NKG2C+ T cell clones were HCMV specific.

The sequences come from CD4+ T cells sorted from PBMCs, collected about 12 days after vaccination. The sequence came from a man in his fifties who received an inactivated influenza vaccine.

CDR3 in amino acids: CASSPPGLADTDTQYF. The CDR3 bases are TGTGCCAGCTCACCCCCGGGACTAGCGGACACAGATACGCAGTATTTT. This rearrangement joins TRBV18 to TRBJ2-3; 11 bases are shared with TRBD2. The junction had 4 bases not matched to a gene; V was cut back by 3 bases and J by 2 bases. There are 16 residues in the CDR3. In germline, CDR1 is KGHSH, CDR2 LQKENI.